This T cell receptor (beta chain) emerged from a study of cytomegalovirus exposure and HLA in healthy donors. Background on the study: The use of the same platform for the 100 to 150 validation repertoires and the roughly 730 first-cohort repertoires was reported by a later analysis.

The approximately 120-subject validation cohort, separate from the roughly 700-subject first cohort, included the donors. Profiling relied on immunoSEQ multiplex PCR, and the TCRdb table lists in-frame clones only, not all of them. Of approximately 130,000 clones detected, around 90% appear once; the ten largest clones hold about 1.9%. The J segment lost 3 bases and the V segment lost 1 base, leaving 0 bases of the junction unmatched. The length of the CDR3 is 14 residues. Germline V CDR1 and CDR2: GTSNPN, SVGIG (reference sequence). With regard to this clone: Its antigen is still unknown. The sample carries other DNA sequences with the same CDR3.

Findings of the study overall: Researchers catalogued some 160 TCR beta chains as cytomegalovirus-associated. The classifier, whose performance was assessed in both the original and validation cohorts, reportedly diagnosed cytomegalovirus status with high specificity and sensitivity.

Sequencing input: PBMCs. The sequence derives from a woman under 30 in good health and CMV-seronegative. J is TRBJ2-1 and V is TRBV30; TRBD2 aligns across 10 bases. The CDR3 loop is CAWSGTSGYNEQFF. CDR3 in DNA: TGTGCCTGGAGTGGGACTAGCGGCTACAATGAGCAGTTCTTC.